This T cell receptor beta chain was recovered during a study of T cell responses to AZD1222 COVID-19 vaccine. Study-wide context: Both about-4-week and about-12-week second-dose recipients were combined.

Notes on this clone: Its antigen is not identified.

Study-level findings and limits: Repertoires were collected only later (after the peak T cell response had occurred). A mostly white British donor set with more females was recruited, and clonal diversity was possibly underestimated. Close to half of spike-specific TCRs reportedly recognize unmutated variant regions.

Clones were read by immunoSEQ multiplex PCR, and TCRdb kept only the in-frame ones, dropping some. The data show about 110,000 clones, 81% seen once. Germline CDR1 and CDR2: MDHEN and SYDVKM. The CDR3 loop spans 16 amino acids. V was clipped by 2 bases and J by 5 bases; unmatched bases: 4. The receptor's source is an adult in good health. This rearrangement joins TRBV28 to TRBJ2-2, with 11 positions matching TRBD2. Specimen: peripheral blood, collected on day 0 of AZD1222 vaccination. CDR3 DNA sequence: TGTGCCAGCAGTTTACTAGCGGGGGGCAAAACCGGGGAGCTGTTTTTT. It specifies CASSLLAGGKTGELFF.